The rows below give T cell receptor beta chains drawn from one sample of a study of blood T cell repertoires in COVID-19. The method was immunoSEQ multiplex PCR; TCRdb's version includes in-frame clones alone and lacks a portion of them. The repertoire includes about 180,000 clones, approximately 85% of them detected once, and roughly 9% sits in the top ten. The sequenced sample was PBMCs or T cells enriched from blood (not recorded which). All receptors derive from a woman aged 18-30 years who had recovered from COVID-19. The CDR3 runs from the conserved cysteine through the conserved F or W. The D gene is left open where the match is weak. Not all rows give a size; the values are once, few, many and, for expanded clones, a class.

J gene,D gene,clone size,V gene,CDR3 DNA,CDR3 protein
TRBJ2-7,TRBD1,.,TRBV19,TGTGCCAGTAGTGCCGGGACAGGGTTCGAGCAGTACTTC,CASSAGTGFEQYF
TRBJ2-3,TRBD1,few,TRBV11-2,TGTGCCAGCAGCTTAACAGGGGGTCTATGGGATACGCAGTATTTT,CASSLTGGLWDTQYF
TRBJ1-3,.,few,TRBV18,TGTGCCAGCTCACCATACCAGGGCTCCTCTGGAAACACCATATATTTT,CASSPYQGSSGNTIYF
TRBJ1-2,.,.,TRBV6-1,TGTGCCAGCAGTGAGCGGGGTAACTATGGCTACACCTTC,CASSERGNYGYTF
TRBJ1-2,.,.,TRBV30,TGTGCCCGGCAAGATACCGGGGAACGGTATGGCTACACCTTC,CARQDTGERYGYTF
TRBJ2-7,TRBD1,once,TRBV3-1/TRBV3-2,TGTGCCAGCAGCCAAGCGGAGCCGGGACAGACTTTCTACGAGCAGTACTTC,CASSQAEPGQTFYEQYF
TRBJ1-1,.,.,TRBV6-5,.,CASSSAPGTEAFF
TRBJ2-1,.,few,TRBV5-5,TGTGCCAGCAGCTTACAAGGATTCGAATCGGGTCTCCCACTATACAATGAGCAGTTCTTC,CASSLQGFESGLPLYNEQFF
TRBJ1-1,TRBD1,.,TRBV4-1,TGCGCCAGCAGCCCGGGGACAGGTAAAGGGAACACTGAAGCTTTCTTT,CASSPGTGKGNTEAFF
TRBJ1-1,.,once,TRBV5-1,TGCGCCAGCCTAGGGGGTCCGAACACTGAAGCTTTCTTT,CASLGGPNTEAFF
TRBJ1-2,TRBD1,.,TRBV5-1,TGCGCCAGCAGCCCAGGGGACAGGGACAACTATGGCTACACCTTC,CASSPGDRDNYGYTF
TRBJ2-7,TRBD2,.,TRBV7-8,TGTGCCAGCAGCCCAGGGGGACTAGCAGCCTACGAGCAGTACTTC,CASSPGGLAAYEQYF
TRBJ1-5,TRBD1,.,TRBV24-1,TGTGCCACGAGTGACAGGGGGAATCCTTATAGCAATCAGCCCCAGCATTTT,CATSDRGNPYSNQPQHF
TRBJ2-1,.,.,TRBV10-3,TGTGCCATCAGTGAGTCTATCGATGCGCCTACCTACAATGAGCAGTTCTTC,CAISESIDAPTYNEQFF
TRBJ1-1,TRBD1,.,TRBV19,TGTGCCAGTAACGGGTTGGGACAGGCCAGTGAAGCTTTCTTT,CASNGLGQASEAFF
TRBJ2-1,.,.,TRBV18,TGTGCCAGCTCACGCCCGGGGAGCTCCTACAATGAGCAGTTCTTC,CASSRPGSSYNEQFF
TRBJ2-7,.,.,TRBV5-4,TGTGCCAGCAGCTTGCAGGGAAGGGTATACGAGCAGTACTTC,CASSLQGRVYEQYF
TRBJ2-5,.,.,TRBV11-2,TGTGCCAGCAGCTTAGACCCCGGAGAGACCCAGTACTTC,CASSLDPGETQYF
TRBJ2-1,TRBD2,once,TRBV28,TGTGCCAGCAGTAGGACTAGGGATGAGCAGTTCTTC,CASSRTRDEQFF
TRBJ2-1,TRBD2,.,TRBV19,TGTGCCAGTAGTATTGGTAGCGGGAGCATATATGAGCAGTTCTTC,CASSIGSGSIYEQFF
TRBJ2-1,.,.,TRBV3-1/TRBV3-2,TGTGCCAGCAGCCCCCCACATACGACAGGATCCTACAATGAGCAGTTCTTC,CASSPPHTTGSYNEQFF
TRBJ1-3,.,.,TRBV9,TGTGCCAGCAGCGGACAGGCCACCTCTGGAAACACCATATATTTT,CASSGQATSGNTIYF
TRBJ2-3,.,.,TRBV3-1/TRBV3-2,TGTGCCAGCAGCCTCGCGCGGCCAGATACGCAGTATTTT,CASSLARPDTQYF
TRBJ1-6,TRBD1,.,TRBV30,TGTGCCTGGAGCGTCGACAGGGATTCACCCCTCCACTTT,CAWSVDRDSPLHF
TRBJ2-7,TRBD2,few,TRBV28,TGTGCCAGCAGTTCCCGGACTAGCGGGAGCGTTCGCATTACCCACGAGCAGTACTTC,CASSSRTSGSVRITHEQYF
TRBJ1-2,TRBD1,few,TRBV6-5,TGTGCCAGCAGACCCGACAGGGCGGGCTATGGCTACACCTTC,CASRPDRAGYGYTF
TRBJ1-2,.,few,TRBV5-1,TGCGCCAGCAGCTTGTTGCAGGGGCTTAACTATGGCTACACCTTC,CASSLLQGLNYGYTF
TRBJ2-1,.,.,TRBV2,TGTGCCAGCAGTGAAGTCGATGAGCAGTTCTTC,CASSEVDEQFF
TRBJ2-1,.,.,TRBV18,TGTGCCAGCTCACCACAGTTCAGCTACAATGAGCAGTTCTTC,CASSPQFSYNEQFF
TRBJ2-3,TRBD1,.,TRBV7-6,TGTGCCAGCAGCTCCCGACAGGGTTTAACAGATACGCAGTATTTT,CASSSRQGLTDTQYF
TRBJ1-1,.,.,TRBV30,TGTGCCTGGAGCCCCAACCCAGGGAAGGAAGCTTTCTTT,CAWSPNPGKEAFF
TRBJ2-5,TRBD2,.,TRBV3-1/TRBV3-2,TGTGCCAGCAGCCAAGGTAGCGGGGGGGCCCGGTGGGAGACCCAGTACTTC,CASSQGSGGARWETQYF
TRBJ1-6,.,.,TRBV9,TGTGCCAGCAGCGAATACACGGGGAATTCACCCCTCCACTTT,CASSEYTGNSPLHF
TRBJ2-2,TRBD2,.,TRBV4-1,TGCGCCAGCAGCCAACCGGGACTATACACCGGGGAGCTGTTTTTT,CASSQPGLYTGELFF
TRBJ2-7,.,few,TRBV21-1,TGTGCCAGCAGGAAACCGAAAGGGGTGAATCAACCCTACGAGCAGTACTTC,CASRKPKGVNQPYEQYF
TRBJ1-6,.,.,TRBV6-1,TGTGCCAGCAGTGAGTCGAGATCGGGTTCACCCCTCCACTTT,CASSESRSGSPLHF
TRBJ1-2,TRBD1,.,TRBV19,TGTGCCAGTAGTATGACAGGGAGTGGGTATGGCTACACCTTC,CASSMTGSGYGYTF
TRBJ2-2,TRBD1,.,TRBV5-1,TGCGCCAGCAGCCCAGGACAGGGGGCGCCCGGGGAGCTGTTTTTT,CASSPGQGAPGELFF
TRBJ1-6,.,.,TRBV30,TGTGCCTGGAGTGTACTGCAGGCTTCTAATTCACCCCTCCACTTT,CAWSVLQASNSPLHF
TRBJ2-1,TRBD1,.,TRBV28,TGTGCCAGCAGTTATCGGACAGGGGAGCAGTTCTTC,CASSYRTGEQFF
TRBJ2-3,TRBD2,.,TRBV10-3,TGTGCCATCAGTGGCTGGTCGGCGGGGGGGGACTGGGATACGCAGTATTTT,CAISGWSAGGDWDTQYF
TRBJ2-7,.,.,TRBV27,TGTGCCAGCAGGGGATCGGGGAGGTACGAGCAGTACTTC,CASRGSGRYEQYF
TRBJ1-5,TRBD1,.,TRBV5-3,TGTGCCAGAAGCCCACCGAAAGACAGGGGGCTCAATCAGCCCCAGCATTTT,CARSPPKDRGLNQPQHF
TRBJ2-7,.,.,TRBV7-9,TGTGCCAGCAGCTCAGGGGACAACTACGAGCAGTACTTC,CASSSGDNYEQYF
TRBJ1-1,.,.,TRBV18,TGTGCCAGCTCGATCGGACAGACGAACACTGAAGCTTTCTTT,CASSIGQTNTEAFF
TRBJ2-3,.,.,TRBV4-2,TGTGCCAGCAGCCAAGAGGGGGGGGGCAGGGATACGCAGTATTTT,CASSQEGGGRDTQYF